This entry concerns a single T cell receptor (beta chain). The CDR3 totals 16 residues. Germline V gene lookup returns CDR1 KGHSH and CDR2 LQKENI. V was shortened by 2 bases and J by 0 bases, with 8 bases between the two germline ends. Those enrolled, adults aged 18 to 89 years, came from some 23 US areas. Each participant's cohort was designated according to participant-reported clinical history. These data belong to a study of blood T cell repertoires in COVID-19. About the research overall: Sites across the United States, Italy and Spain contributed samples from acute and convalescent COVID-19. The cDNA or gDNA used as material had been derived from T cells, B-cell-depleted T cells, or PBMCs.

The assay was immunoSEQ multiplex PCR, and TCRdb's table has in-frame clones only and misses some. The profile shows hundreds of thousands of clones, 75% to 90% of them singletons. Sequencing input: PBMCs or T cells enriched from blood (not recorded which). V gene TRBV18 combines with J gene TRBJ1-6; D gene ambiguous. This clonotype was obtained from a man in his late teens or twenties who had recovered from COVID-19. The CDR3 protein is CASSPTESSYNSPLHF. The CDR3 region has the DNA TGTGCCAGCTCACCAACAGAAAGCTCCTATAATTCACCCCTCCACTTT.